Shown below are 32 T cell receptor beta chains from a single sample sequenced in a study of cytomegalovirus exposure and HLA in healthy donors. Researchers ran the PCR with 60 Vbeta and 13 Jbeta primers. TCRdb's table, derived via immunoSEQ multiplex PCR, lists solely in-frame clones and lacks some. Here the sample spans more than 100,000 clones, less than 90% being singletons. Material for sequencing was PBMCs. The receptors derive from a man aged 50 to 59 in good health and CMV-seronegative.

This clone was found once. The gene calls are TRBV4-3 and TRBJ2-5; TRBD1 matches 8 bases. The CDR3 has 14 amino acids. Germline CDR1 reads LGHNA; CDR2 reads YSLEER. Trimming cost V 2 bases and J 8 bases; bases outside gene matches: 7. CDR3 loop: CASSQLQGAETQYF. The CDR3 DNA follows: TGCGCCAGCAGCCAACTCCAGGGGGCTGAAACCCAGTACTTC.

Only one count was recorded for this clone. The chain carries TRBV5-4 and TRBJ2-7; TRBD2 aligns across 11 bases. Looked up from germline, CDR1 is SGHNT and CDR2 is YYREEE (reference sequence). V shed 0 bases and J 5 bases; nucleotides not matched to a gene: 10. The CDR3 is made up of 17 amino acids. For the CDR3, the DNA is TGTGCCAGCAGCTTGGATCTGCCCCTAGCGGGGGGCGACGAGCAGTACTTC. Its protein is CASSLDLPLAGGDEQYF. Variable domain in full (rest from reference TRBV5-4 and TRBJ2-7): ETGVTQSPTHLIKTRGQQVTLRCSSQSGHNTVSWYQQALGQGPQFIFQYYREEENGRGNFPPRFSGLQFPNYSSELNVNALELDDSALYLCASSLDLPLAGGDEQYFGPGTRLTVT.

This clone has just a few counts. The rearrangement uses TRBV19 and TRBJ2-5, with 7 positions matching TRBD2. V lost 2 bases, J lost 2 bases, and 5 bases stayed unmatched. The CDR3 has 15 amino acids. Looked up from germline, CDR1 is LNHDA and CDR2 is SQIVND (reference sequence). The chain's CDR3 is CASSIFSGGQETQYF. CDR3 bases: TGTGCCAGTAGTATATTCTCGGGAGGACAAGAGACCCAGTACTTC.

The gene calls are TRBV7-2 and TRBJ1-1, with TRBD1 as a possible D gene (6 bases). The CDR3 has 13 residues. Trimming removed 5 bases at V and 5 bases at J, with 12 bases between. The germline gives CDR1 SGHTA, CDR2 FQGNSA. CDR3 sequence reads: CASSLQGWTEAFF. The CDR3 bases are TGTGCCAGCAGCCTACAGGGATGGACTGAAGCTTTCTTT.

This CDR3 is CASSLTAGGEVTQYF. The DNA for the CDR3 is TGCGCCAGCAGCTTGACAGCGGGGGGGGAGGTCACGCAGTATTTT. The rearrangement links TRBV5-1 to TRBJ2-3; 10 nucleotides align to TRBD2. The CDR3 runs to 15 residues. Germline V gives CDR1 SGHRS, CDR2 YFSETQ. Losses at the gene ends were 1 base for V and 9 bases for J; bases not matched to a gene: 8.

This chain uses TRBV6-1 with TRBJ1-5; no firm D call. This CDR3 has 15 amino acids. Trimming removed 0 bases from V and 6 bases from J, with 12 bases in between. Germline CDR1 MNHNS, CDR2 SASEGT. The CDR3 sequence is CASSEAETVSQPQHF. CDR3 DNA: TGTGCCAGCAGTGAAGCTGAAACAGTGAGTCAGCCCCAGCATTTT.

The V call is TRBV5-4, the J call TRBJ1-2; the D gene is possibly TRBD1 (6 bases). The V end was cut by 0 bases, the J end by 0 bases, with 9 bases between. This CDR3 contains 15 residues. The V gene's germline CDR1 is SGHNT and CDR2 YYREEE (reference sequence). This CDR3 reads CASSLAGTPNYGYTF. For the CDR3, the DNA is TGTGCCAGCAGCTTGGCAGGGACACCTAACTATGGCTACACCTTC.

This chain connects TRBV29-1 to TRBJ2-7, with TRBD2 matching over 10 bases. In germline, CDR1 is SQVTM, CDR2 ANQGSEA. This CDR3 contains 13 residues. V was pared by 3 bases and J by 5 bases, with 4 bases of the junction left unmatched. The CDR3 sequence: CSVEGLASHEQYF. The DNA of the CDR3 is TGCAGCGTTGAGGGACTAGCGTCCCACGAGCAGTACTTC.

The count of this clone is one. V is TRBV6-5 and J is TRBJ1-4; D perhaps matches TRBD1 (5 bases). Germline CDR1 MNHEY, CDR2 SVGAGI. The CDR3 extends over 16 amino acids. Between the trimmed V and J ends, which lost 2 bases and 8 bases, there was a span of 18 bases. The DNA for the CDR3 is TGTGCCAGCAGTTACCGGGGCCGGGGGGGTCGAGAAAAACTGTTTTTT. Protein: CASSYRGRGGREKLFF.

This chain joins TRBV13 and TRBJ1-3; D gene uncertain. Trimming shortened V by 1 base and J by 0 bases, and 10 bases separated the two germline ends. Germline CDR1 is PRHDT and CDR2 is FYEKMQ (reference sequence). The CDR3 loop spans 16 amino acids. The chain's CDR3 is CASSLARRFSGNTIYF. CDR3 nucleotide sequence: TGTGCCAGCAGCTTAGCAAGGAGATTCTCTGGAAACACCATATATTTT.

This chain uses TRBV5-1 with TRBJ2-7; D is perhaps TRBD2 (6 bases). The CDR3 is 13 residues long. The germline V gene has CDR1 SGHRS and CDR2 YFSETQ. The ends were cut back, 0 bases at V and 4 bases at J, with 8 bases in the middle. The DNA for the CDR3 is TGCGCCAGCAGCTTGGTGGAGGGGTACGAGCAGTACTTC. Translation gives CASSLVEGYEQYF.

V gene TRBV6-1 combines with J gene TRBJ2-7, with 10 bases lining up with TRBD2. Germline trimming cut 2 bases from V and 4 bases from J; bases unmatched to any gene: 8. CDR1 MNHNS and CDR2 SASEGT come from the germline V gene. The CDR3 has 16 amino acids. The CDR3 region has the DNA TGTGCCAGCAGTGAACAGCGGGGGGGCCTGAGGTACGAGCAGTACTTC. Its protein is CASSEQRGGLRYEQYF.

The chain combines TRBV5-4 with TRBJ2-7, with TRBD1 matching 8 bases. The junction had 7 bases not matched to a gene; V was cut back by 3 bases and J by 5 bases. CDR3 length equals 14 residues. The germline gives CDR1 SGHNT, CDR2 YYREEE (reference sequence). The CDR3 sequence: CASSSGTGRHEQYF. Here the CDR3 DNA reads TGTGCCAGCAGCTCCGGGACAGGTCGCCACGAGCAGTACTTC.

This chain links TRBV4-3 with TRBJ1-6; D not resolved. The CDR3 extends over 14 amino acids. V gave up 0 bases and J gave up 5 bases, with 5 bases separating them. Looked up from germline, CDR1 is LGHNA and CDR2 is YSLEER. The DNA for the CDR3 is TGCGCCAGCAGCCAAGAGACTGATAATTCACCCCTCCACTTT. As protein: CASSQETDNSPLHF.

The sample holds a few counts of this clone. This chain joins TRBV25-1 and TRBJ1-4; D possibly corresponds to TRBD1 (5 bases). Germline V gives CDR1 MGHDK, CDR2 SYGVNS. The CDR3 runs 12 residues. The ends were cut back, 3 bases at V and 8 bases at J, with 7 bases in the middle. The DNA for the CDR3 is TGTGCCAGCAGTGAGGGGGGGGAAAAACTGTTTTTT. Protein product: CASSEGGEKLFF.

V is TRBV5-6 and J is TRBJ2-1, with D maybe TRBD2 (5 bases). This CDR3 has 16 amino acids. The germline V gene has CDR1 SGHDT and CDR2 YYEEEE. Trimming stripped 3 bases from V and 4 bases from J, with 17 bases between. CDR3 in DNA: TGTGCCAGCAGCTCGGACCCCGGAGGTGGGTACAATGAGCAGTTCTTC. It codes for CASSSDPGGGYNEQFF.

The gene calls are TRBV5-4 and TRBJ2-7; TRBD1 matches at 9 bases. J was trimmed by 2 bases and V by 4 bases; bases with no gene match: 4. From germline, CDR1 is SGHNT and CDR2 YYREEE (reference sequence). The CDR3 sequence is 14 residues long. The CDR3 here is CASSSRQGAYEQYF. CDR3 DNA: TGTGCCAGCAGCAGTCGACAGGGGGCCTACGAGCAGTACTTC.

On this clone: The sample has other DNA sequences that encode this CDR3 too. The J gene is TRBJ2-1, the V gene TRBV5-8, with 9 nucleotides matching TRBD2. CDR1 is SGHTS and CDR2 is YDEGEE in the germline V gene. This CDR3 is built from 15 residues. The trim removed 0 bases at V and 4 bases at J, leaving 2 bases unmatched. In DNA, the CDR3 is TGTGCCAGCAGCTTGGGGCTAGCGGGATACAATGAGCAGTTCTTC. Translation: CASSLGLAGYNEQFF.

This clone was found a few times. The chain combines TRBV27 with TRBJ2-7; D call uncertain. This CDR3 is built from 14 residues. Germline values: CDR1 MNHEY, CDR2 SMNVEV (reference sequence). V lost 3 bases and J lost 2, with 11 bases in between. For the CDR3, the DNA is TGTGCCAGCAGTTTCCTCCCCCCGGCCTACGAGCAGTACTTC. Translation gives CASSFLPPAYEQYF.

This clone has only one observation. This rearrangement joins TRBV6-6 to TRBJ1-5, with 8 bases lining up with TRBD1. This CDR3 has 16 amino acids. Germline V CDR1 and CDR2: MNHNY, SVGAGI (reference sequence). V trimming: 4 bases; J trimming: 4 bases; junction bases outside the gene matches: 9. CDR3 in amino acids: CASSSGAGGENQPQHF. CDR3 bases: TGTGCCAGCAGTTCAGGGGCAGGGGGCGAGAATCAGCCCCAGCATTTT.

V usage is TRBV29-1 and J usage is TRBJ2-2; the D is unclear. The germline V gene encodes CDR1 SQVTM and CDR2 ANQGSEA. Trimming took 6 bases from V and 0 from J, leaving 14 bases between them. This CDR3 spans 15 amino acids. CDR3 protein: CSVAPINTNTGELFF. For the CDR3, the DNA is TGCAGCGTCGCTCCGATCAACACGAACACCGGGGAGCTGTTTTTT.

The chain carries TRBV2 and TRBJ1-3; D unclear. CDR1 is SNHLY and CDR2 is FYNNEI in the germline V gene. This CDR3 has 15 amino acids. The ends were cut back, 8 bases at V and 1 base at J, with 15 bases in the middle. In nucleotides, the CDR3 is TGTGCCAGCGAGTACGGGAAGGGTTCTGGAAACACCATATATTTT. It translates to CASEYGKGSGNTIYF.

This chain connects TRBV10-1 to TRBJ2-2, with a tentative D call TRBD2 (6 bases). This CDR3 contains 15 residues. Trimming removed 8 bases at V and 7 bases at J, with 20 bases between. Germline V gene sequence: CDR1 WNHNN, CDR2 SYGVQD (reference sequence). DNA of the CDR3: TGCGCCAGCCAACCCAGTAGCGGAGGAGTCGGGGAGCTGTTTTTT. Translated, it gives CASQPSSGGVGELFF.

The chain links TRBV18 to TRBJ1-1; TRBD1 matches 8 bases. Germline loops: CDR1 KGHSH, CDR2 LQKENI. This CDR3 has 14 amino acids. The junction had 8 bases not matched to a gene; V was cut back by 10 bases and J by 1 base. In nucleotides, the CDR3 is TGTGCCACAACGACAGGGGTAGAGAACACTGAAGCTTTCTTT. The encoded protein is CATTTGVENTEAFF.

The CDR3 sequence: CASSLLPGGSNQPQHF. The CDR3 bases are TGTGCCAGCAGTTTATTACCAGGTGGTAGCAATCAGCCCCAGCATTTT. The chain couples TRBV28 to TRBJ1-5; no reliable D call. The CDR3 extends over 16 amino acids. With 1 base removed from V and 0 bases from J, the gap between germline ends came to 10 bases. The V gene's germline CDR1 is MDHEN and CDR2 SYDVKM.

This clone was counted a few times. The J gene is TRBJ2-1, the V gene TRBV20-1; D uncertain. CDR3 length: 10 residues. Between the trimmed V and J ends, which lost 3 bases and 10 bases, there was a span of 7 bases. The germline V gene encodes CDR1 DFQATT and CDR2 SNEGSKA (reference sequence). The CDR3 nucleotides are TGCAGTGCTAGTGTGGCAGAGCAGTTCTTC. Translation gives CSASVAEQFF.

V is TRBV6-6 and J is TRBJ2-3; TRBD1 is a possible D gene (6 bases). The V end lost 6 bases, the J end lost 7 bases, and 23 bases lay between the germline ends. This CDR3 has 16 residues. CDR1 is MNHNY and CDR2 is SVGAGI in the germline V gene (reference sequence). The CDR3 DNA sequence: TGTGCCAGCAGCCCCGCAGGGGACGGACGGGGCTATACGCAGTATTTT. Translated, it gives CASSPAGDGRGYTQYF.

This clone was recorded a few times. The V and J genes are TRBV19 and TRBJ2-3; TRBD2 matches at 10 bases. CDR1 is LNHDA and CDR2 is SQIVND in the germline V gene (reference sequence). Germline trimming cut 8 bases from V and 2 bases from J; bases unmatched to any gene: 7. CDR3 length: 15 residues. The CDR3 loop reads CASDSSGGHTDTQYF. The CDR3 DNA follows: TGTGCCAGTGATTCTAGCGGGGGCCACACAGATACGCAGTATTTT. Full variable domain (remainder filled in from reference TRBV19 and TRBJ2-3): DGGITQSPKYLFRKEGQNVTLSCEQNLNHDAMYWYRQDPGQGLRLIYYSQIVNDFQKGDIAEGYSVSREKKESFPLTVTSAQKNPTAFYLCASDSSGGHTDTQYFGPGTRLTVL.

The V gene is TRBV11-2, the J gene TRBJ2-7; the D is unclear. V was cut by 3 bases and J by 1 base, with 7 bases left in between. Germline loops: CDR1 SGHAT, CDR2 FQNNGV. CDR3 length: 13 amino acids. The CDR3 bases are TGTGCCAGCAGCTTTGCAGGATCCTACGAGCAGTACTTC. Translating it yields CASSFAGSYEQYF.

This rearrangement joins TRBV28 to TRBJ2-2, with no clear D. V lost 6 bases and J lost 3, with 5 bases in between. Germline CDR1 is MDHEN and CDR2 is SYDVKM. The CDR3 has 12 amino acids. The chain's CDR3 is CASSHYTGELFF. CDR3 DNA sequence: TGTGCCAGCAGCCATTACACCGGGGAGCTGTTTTTT. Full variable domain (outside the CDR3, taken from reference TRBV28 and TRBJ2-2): DVKVTQSSRYLVKRTGEKVFLECVQDMDHENMFWYRQDPGLGLRLIYFSYDVKMKEKGDIPEGYSVSREKKERFSLILESASTNQTSMYLCASSHYTGELFFGEGSRLTVL.

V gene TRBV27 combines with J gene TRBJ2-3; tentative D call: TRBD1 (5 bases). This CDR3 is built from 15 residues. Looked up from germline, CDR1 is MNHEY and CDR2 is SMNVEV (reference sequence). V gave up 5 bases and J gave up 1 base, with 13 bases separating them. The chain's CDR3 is CASSLQVGGTDTQYF. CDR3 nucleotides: TGTGCCAGCAGTCTACAGGTTGGGGGCACAGATACGCAGTATTTT.

CDR3: CSVVEISSTDTQYF. The CDR3 DNA reads as TGCAGCGTTGTGGAGATCTCAAGCACAGATACGCAGTATTTT. This chain uses TRBV29-1 with TRBJ2-3; D gene ambiguous. This CDR3 contains 14 residues. Between the trimmed V and J ends, which lost 4 bases and 0 bases, there was a span of 11 bases. CDR1 is SQVTM, CDR2 ANQGSEA, per germline.